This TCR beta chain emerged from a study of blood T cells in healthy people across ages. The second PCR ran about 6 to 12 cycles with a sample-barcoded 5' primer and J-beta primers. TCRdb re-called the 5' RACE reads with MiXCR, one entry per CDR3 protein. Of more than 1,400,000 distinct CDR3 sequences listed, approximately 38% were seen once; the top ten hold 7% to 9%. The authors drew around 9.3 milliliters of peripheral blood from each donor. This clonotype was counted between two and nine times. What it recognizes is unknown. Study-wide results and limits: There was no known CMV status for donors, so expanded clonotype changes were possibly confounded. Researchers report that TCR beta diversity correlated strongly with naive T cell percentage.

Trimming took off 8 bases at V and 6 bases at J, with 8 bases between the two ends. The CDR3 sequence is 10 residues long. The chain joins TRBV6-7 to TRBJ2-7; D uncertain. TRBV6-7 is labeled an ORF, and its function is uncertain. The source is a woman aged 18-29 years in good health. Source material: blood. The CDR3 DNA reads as TGTGCCAGCCCCTTAATCGAGCAGTACTTC. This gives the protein CASPLIEQYF.